The clone carrying this T cell receptor (beta chain) was observed at least ten times. The ends were cut back, 1 base at V and 1 base at J, with 8 bases in the middle. CDR3 size: 15 residues. The germline CDR1 and CDR2 sequences are KGHDR and SFDVKD. These data originate in a study of CD8 T cells in ankylosing spondylitis. From the 5' RACE reads, TCRdb called clonotypes with MiXCR, one entry per CDR3 protein. The sample has fewer than 35,000 distinct CDR3 sequences; about 29% are singletons. Sample: synovial fluid, either unsorted or a sorted T cell fraction (not recorded which). The chain combines TRBV24-1 with TRBJ2-3; D perhaps matches TRBD1 (6 bases). This clonotype was sampled from a male donor with ankylosing spondylitis. Here the CDR3 reads CATSDFRGGTDTQYF. In nucleotides, the CDR3 is TGTGCCACCAGTGATTTCAGGGGTGGCACAGATACGCAGTATTTT.